The present entry profiles one T cell receptor (delta chain) with its context. This clone was counted between two and nine times. No cognate antigen has been identified for it. No much larger clone exists at a distance of one base, and base qualities are not known. The data are from a study of DNA immune sequencing with unique molecular identifiers (dated by TCRdb to about 2020). Notes on the research overall: gammadelta T cells were enriched from buffy coats using immunomagnetic cell separation, and their genomic DNA was sequenced. Fluorescence-activated cell sorting was used to enrich gammadelta T cells from PBMC of some ten healthy individuals. To compare enriched with non-enriched material, 85 to 100 ng of enriched gammadelta T-cell DNA and approximately 1 ug of non-enriched PBMC DNA were sequenced. An ultrasensitive DNA-based TRD repertoire sequencing method using PCR-introduced unique molecular identifiers was developed and validated in the study. The method was validated on synthetic reference molecules and on blood samples from healthy individuals. All donors were healthy individuals, and roughly 11 of the donors were profiled using sorted gammadelta T cells from peripheral blood.

Library creation used multiplex PCR. A 32-plex assay amplified the genomic DNA, with primers for all 8 TRDV and 4 TRDJ genes spanning the CDR3. A 12-nucleotide UMI was added during about 3 barcoding PCR cycles, followed by a second PCR with Illumina adapter primers. Libraries were purified with AMPure XP beads and quality-checked on a Fragment Analyzer with the HS NGS Fragment kit. Sequencing used an Illumina MiniSeq mid-output kit with roughly 22% PhiX and 150 cycles of paired-end reads. The study's own analysis went as follows. MIGEC version 1.2.9 was used to process reads, grouping reads by UMI and building error-corrected consensus sequences. For post-processing, modified scripts from VDJtools version 1.2.1 were used together with the tcR R package. With CATT, TCRdb called clones again from the public reads; duplicate DNA rows were later joined. The V and J calls and clone size come from TCRdb's table, not from the authors' own analysis. This sample has about 2,000 delta-chain clones in its table, and 15% to 20% of those were observed once. The leading ten clones occupy less than 35% of the sample.

CDR1 and CDR2 (TSWWSYY, QGS) derive from the germline V gene. V sheds 4 bases and J sheds 5 bases, leaving 38 bases between their ends. The CDR3 has 22 amino acids, counting the end cysteine and phenylalanine. Just the 66-base CDR3 DNA is kept, in frame starting at base 1. Results the study describes overall, beyond this receptor: Healthy donors differed in TRD repertoire diversity, and several donors were highly oligoclonal, meaning the top 5 clonotypes made up more than half of productive molecules. Novel TRD sequences not targeted by the primers cannot be detected with the primer-based approach. TRDV2 paired with TRDJ1 was the most common TRD rearrangement among clonotypes in healthy donors.

The receptor was isolated from a human donor in good health. The chain employs TRDV1 and TRDJ1, and TRDD3 may be the D gene, going by 5 matching bases. Sequenced sample: gamma-delta T cells from PBMCs. The DNA is as follows: TGTGCTCTTGGGGCATACCCCCCCCCTATTAAGACCCCTTGGGGCCTCCGGGATAAACTCATCTTT. This is translated as CALGAYPPPIKTPWGLRDKLIF.